This is a list of T cell receptor beta chains from one sample in a study of T cells in Graves' hyperthyroidism and ophthalmopathy. Each CDR3 protein is one row after TCRdb ran MiXCR on the multiplex PCR reads. This table holds roughly 100,000 distinct CDR3 sequences, just over 50% found once. Sequenced material: blood. The receptors derive from a woman between 40 and 50 years old with Graves' hyperthyroidism. Both conserved end residues are part of each CDR3. D genes are given only for firm matches. A row's size may be missing; if present it is once, few, many or a size class.

V gene,D gene,J gene,clone size,CDR3 protein,CDR3 DNA
TRBV20-1,-,TRBJ2-5,once,CSARSHRRSRETQYF,TGCAGTGCTAGATCTCATAGACGGAGCAGAGAGACCCAGTACTTC
TRBV7-9,TRBD1,TRBJ1-1,-,CASTLDRGQGGTEAFF,TGTGCCAGCACCCTCGACAGGGGTCAGGGGGGAACTGAAGCTTTCTTT
TRBV9,-,TRBJ2-7,many,CASSVSGQREQYF,TGTGCCAGCAGCGTATCGGGACAACGCGAGCAGTACTTC
TRBV29-1,-,TRBJ2-7,-,CSAPDSNTGELYF,TGCAGCGCCCCTGACTCGAACACCGGGGAGCTGTACTTC
TRBV7-6,TRBD2,TRBJ2-7,-,CASSLGLAGYDYEQYF,TGTGCCAGCAGCTTAGGACTAGCGGGATATGACTACGAGCAGTACTTC
TRBV5-8,-,TRBJ2-7,many,CASSLGPLVAGYEQYF,TGTGCCAGCAGCTTGGGGCCCTTAGTGGCGGGTTACGAGCAGTACTTC
TRBV7-2,TRBD2,TRBJ2-5,-,CASSLSGSGTETQYF,TGTGCCAGCAGCTTATCAGGGAGCGGGACCGAGACCCAGTACTTC
TRBV29-1,-,TRBJ1-2,-,CSAGEGGYTF,TGCAGCGCCGGTGAGGGTGGCTACACCTTC
TRBV6-4,TRBD1,TRBJ1-2,-,CASSDGTGLGGYTF,TGTGCCAGCAGTGACGGGACAGGGTTGGGTGGCTACACCTTC
TRBV10-3,TRBD2,TRBJ2-7,medium-sized,CAVGLAGREQYF,TGTGCCGTCGGACTAGCGGGAAGGGAGCAGTACTTC
TRBV4-1,-,TRBJ1-5,many,CASSQEAAGPQPQHF,TGCGCCAGCAGCCAAGAGGCAGCGGGACCTCAGCCCCAGCATTTT
TRBV10-3,TRBD2,TRBJ2-7,once,CAIGLAGSYEQYF,TGTGCCATCGGGCTAGCGGGATCCTACGAGCAGTACTTC
TRBV20-1,-,TRBJ2-7,many,CSARRPGLQYEQYF,TGCAGTGCTAGACGCCCCGGACTCCAGTACGAGCAGTACTTC
TRBV6-1,TRBD2,TRBJ2-3,-,CASLFSGSSSVTDTQYF,TGTGCCAGCCTATTTAGCGGGAGTTCGTCGGTCACAGATACGCAGTACTTT
TRBV15,-,TRBJ1-5,-,CATSSGGQFNQPQHF,TGTGCCACCAGCAGTGGTGGACAGTTCAATCAGCCCCAGCATTTT
TRBV10-1,-,TRBJ1-4,-,CASSHPADFSTNEKLFF,TGCGCCAGCAGCCACCCCGCCGACTTTTCAACTAATGAAAAACTGTTTTTT
TRBV20-1,-,TRBJ2-7,once,CSARGVSGPPTYEQYF,TGCAGTGCTAGAGGGGTTAGCGGCCCCCCGACCTACGAGCAGTACTTC
TRBV20-1,TRBD1,TRBJ2-3,many,CSASGQGPDTQYF,TGCAGTGCTAGCGGACAGGGGCCAGATACGCAGTATTTT
TRBV9,-,TRBJ2-3,-,CASSVGLVHPDTQYF,TGTGCCAGCAGCGTAGGACTAGTCCACCCAGATACGCAGTATTTT
TRBV7-2,TRBD2,TRBJ2-5,few,CASSLLGTSVETQYF,TGTGCCAGCAGCTTACTTGGGACTAGCGTGGAGACCCAGTACTTC
TRBV7-2,-,TRBJ2-7,-,CASSFRGKEYEQYF,TGTGCCAGCAGCTTTCGAGGGAAAGAATACGAGCAGTATTTC
TRBV29-1,-,TRBJ2-6,-,CGVEAGPGANVLTF,TGCGGCGTTGAGGCGGGGCCGGGTGCCAACGTCCTAACTTTC
TRBV14,TRBD2,TRBJ2-5,-,CASSQASGATQETQYF,TGTGCCAGCAGCCAAGCTAGCGGGGCAACCCAAGAGACCCAGTACTTC
TRBV20-1,TRBD1,TRBJ2-7,-,CSASREGTGDNEQYF,TGCAGTGCTAGTCGGGAGGGGACAGGGGACAACGAGCAGTACTTC
TRBV2,TRBD1,TRBJ1-5,-,CASRGQGGSYEHF,TGTGCCAGCAGGGGACAGGGGGGATCCTACGAGCATTTT
TRBV7-2,TRBD1,TRBJ1-5,-,CASSQGAAETQHF,TGTGCCAGCAGCCAGGGGGCGGCGGAGACCCAGCATTTT
TRBV7-3,-,TRBJ1-2,-,CASSSAGAGGYTF,TGTGCCAGCAGCTCGGCAGGGGCGGGTGGCTACACCTTC